What follows describes a single T cell receptor beta chain. This entry is derived from a study of Ad26.COV2.S vaccination and SARS-CoV-2 variants. The CDR3 spans 15 residues. The table came from immunoSEQ multiplex PCR; TCRdb's copy has only in-frame clones and leaves some out. The sample records fewer than 400,000 clones, 85% being singletons. Treatment here: roughly 19 received Ad26.COV2.S at low or high dose, single or two shots; roughly five received placebo; per-sample allocation not given. Specimen acquisition occurred on day 63 following the initial vaccine or placebo injection. Sequenced here: peripheral blood, sampled in a trial of Ad26.COV2.S vaccine versus placebo. This receptor was obtained from a person aged 18 to 59 who received the Ad26.COV2.S COVID-19 vaccine or a placebo. The chain carries TRBV21-1 and TRBJ1-5; the table's D call of TRBD1 was not tested on the DNA. TRBV21-1 is an annotated pseudogene. The chain's CDR3 is CASSKKGYSNQPQHF. The CDR3 DNA follows: TGTGCCAGCAGCAAGAAGGGGTATAGCAATCAGCCCCAGCATTTT.